This TCR beta chain appears in the sequencing data of a study of Graves' ophthalmopathy and Graves' hyperthyroidism. Study information: Hyperthyroidism is called stable when no ophthalmopathy develops within 18 months of follow-up. General study points: Detection in blood was also observed for most expanded thyroid clonotypes above 0.001 frequency.

The study recruited hyperthyroidism patients aged 18 to 65 who were newly diagnosed, under 2 months' duration. Other autoimmune diseases, uncontrolled infections, pregnancy or lactation ruled patients out of participation. From RNA, the CDR3 regions of TCR beta chains were amplified and sequenced. The first-round RT-PCR employed HTBI primers together with the Qiagen OneStep RT-PCR kit. A multiplex PCR was then performed as the second round. TCRdb re-analysed the multiplex PCR reads in MiXCR, keeping a single row per CDR3 protein. The sample lists around 1.1 million distinct CDR3 sequences; about two fifths were seen once. Germline CDR1 is ENHRY and CDR2 is SYGVKD. The CDR3 sequence is 14 residues long. The junction had 10 bases not matched to a gene; V was cut back by 8 bases and J by 5 bases. With respect to this clonotype: Its target is not known.

Sequenced input: peripheral blood or thyroid tissue (not recorded which). The rearrangement uses TRBV10-3 and TRBJ2-5, with TRBD1 matching over 8 bases. The TCR originated in an adult man with Graves' hyperthyroidism. CDR3 nucleotide sequence: TGTGCCATCGGTAGACAGGGGATGATGGAGACCCAGTACTTC. It translates to CAIGRQGMMETQYF.